Listed here are 15 T cell receptor beta chains from one sample, sequenced in a study of beta chain features in type 1 diabetes. General study findings and limits: Shortening of TCRB CDR3s, moderate but significant, appeared in all four CD4+ subsets of Type 1 diabetes patients.

Their target antigens are unknown. The isolated RNA, all of it, was reverse transcribed, so expressed TCRB transcripts were what got sequenced. The repertoire was sequenced with immunoSEQ multiplex PCR; TCRdb's copy has only in-frame clones and lacks some. This table holds about 390,000 clones, around 10% found once. Sequencing was carried out using central memory CD4+ T cells from blood. These receptors were collected from a man aged 30 to 39 with type 1 diabetes.

This clone was detected many times. The V gene is TRBV7-9, the J gene TRBJ1-1, with a tentative D call TRBD1 (6 bases). Germline V gene lookup returns CDR1 SEHNR and CDR2 FQNEAQ (reference sequence). V lost 5 bases, J lost 3 bases, and 10 bases lay in between. The CDR3 is made up of 13 amino acids. The CDR3 DNA reads as TGTGCCAGCAGCCCGACAGGCGACACTGAAGCTTTCTTT. This gives the protein CASSPTGDTEAFF. Complete variable domain (other parts from reference TRBV7-9 and TRBJ1-1): DTGVSQNPRHKITKRGQNVTFRCDPISEHNRLYWYRQTLGQGPEFLTYFQNEAQLEKSRLLSDRFSAERPKGSFSTLEIQRTEQGDSAMYLCASSPTGDTEAFFGQGTRLTVV.

In its sample, this clone was seen a few times. This chain joins TRBV29-1 and TRBJ1-5; 7 bases match TRBD1. Looked up from germline, CDR1 is SQVTM and CDR2 is ANQGSEA. The CDR3 has 14 amino acids. The junction had 4 bases not matched to a gene; V was cut back by 4 bases and J by 1 base. CDR3 protein: CSVAQGGSNQPQHF. For the CDR3, the DNA is TGCAGCGTTGCCCAGGGGGGAAGCAATCAGCCCCAGCATTTT.

The chain couples TRBV7-3 to TRBJ2-3; a possible D gene is TRBD1 (7 bases). Deletions cut 7 bases from V and 0 bases from J, with 17 bases between. The V gene's germline CDR1 is SGHTA and CDR2 FQGTGA. The CDR3 is 16 amino acids. The CDR3 sequence: CASTRGVGVSTDTQYF. The CDR3 nucleotides are TGTGCCAGCACCAGGGGGGTCGGCGTTAGCACAGATACGCAGTATTTT.

This chain uses TRBV9 with TRBJ1-3; D is ambiguous. This CDR3 is 14 amino acids long. V shed 3 bases and J shed 4 bases, with 11 bases lying between them. Germline V gene data show CDR1 as SGDLS and CDR2 as YYNGEE. The CDR3: CASSATREGNTIYF. The CDR3 DNA follows: TGTGCCAGCAGCGCAACACGAGAAGGAAACACCATATATTTT.

V and J are TRBV5-1 and TRBJ1-1; D might be TRBD1 (5 bases). The germline CDR1 and CDR2 sequences are SGHRS and YFSETQ. V lost 0 bases and J lost 8, with 14 bases in between. This CDR3 comprises 14 residues. The CDR3 nucleotides read TGCGCCAGCAGCTTGGAACAGGCTATAAGCGAAGCTTTCTTT. Translation: CASSLEQAISEAFF.

This clone was observed once. The chain recombines TRBV28 with TRBJ2-7; TRBD1 matches 7 bases. This CDR3 contains 15 residues. V gave up 6 bases and J gave up 5 bases; unmatched junction bases: 13. The V gene's germline CDR1 is MDHEN and CDR2 SYDVKM. In nucleotides, the CDR3 is TGTGCCAGCAGAGCCTCCGGGACAGTCCAGAACGAGCAGTACTTC. It specifies CASRASGTVQNEQYF.

This clone was observed at least ten times. The chain recombines TRBV28 with TRBJ1-4; unclear D gene. Deletions cut 5 bases from V and 0 bases from J, with 13 bases between. This CDR3 has 16 amino acids. CDR1 MDHEN and CDR2 SYDVKM come from the germline V gene. This chain's CDR3 is CASSHWTAATNEKLFF. As DNA, the CDR3 is TGTGCCAGCAGTCATTGGACGGCCGCAACTAATGAAAAACTGTTTTTT. The full variable domain, in which reference TRBV28 and TRBJ1-4 provide the parts outside the CDR3, is DVKVTQSSRYLVKRTGEKVFLECVQDMDHENMFWYRQDPGLGLRLIYFSYDVKMKEKGDIPEGYSVSREKKERFSLILESASTNQTSMYLCASSHWTAATNEKLFFGSGTQLSVL.

This chain uses TRBV11-2 with TRBJ1-1; D is ambiguous. Between the trimmed V and J ends, which lost 0 bases and 1 base, there was a span of 12 bases. Per germline, CDR1 SGHAT and CDR2 FQNNGV. The length of the CDR3 is 16 residues. The CDR3 coding sequence is TGTGCCAGCAGCTTAGACCCTTCAATCAGGAACACTGAAGCTTTCTTT. As protein: CASSLDPSIRNTEAFF.

Many counts were recorded for this clone. The chain uses TRBV7-2 and TRBJ1-2; 7 nucleotides match TRBD1. Trimming removed 5 bases from V and 6 bases from J; junction bases left unmatched: 6. The CDR3 covers 13 residues. Germline CDR1 reads SGHTA; CDR2 reads FQGNSA. CDR3 protein: CASSQDRDHGYTF. CDR3 DNA: TGTGCCAGCAGCCAAGACAGGGACCATGGCTACACCTTC.

Comment on this clone: The junction shows a germline mismatch at one end, possibly a read error. The gene calls are TRBV11-2 and TRBJ1-1; D is uncertain. This CDR3 contains 13 residues. The germline CDR1 and CDR2 sequences are SGHAT and FQNNGV. CDR3 bases: TGTACCAGCAGCTTAGAGATCAACACTGAAGCTTTCTTT. This sequence encodes CTSSLEINTEAFF.

The chain links TRBV7-2 to TRBJ2-1; 8 bases are shared with TRBD1. This CDR3 comprises 14 residues. J gave up 6 bases and V 5 bases, and 6 bases lay outside the gene matches. Germline CDR1 reads SGHTA; CDR2 reads FQGNSA. The CDR3 here is CASSPNTGGNEQFF. CDR3 bases: TGTGCCAGCAGCCCGAATACAGGGGGCAATGAGCAGTTCTTC.

This clone showed up just a few times. This sequence joins TRBV28 and TRBJ2-3; 7 bases are a match to TRBD2. CDR3 size: 15 residues. V lost 7 bases to trimming and J lost 0 bases; unmatched junction nucleotides: 7. Germline V gene data show CDR1 as MDHEN and CDR2 as SYDVKM. This chain's CDR3 is CASIMASGSTDTQYF. The CDR3 nucleotides are TGTGCCAGCATCATGGCTAGCGGTAGCACAGATACGCAGTATTTT.

This clone occurred a few times. The chain carries TRBV21-1 and TRBJ2-5; the D call TRBD2 from the table was never checked on the DNA. TRBV21-1 constitutes a pseudogene. There are 13 residues in the CDR3. The DNA of the CDR3 is TGTGCCAGCAGCAAAGTGAGGAGAGAGACCCAGTACTTC. Translating gives CASSKVRRETQYF.

V gene TRBV7-9 combines with J gene TRBJ1-5; TRBD1 is a possible D gene (5 bases). The CDR3 has 15 amino acids. CDR1 and CDR2 (germline): SEHNR, FQNEAQ (reference sequence). The V end lost 6 bases, the J end lost 1 base, and 13 bases lay between the germline ends. CDR3 in amino acids: CASSSGWMSNQPQHF. DNA for the CDR3: TGTGCCAGCAGTTCAGGGTGGATGAGCAATCAGCCCCAGCATTTT.

The CDR3 DNA reads TGCGCCAGCAGCCGCGGGGGCGGGACCACTGAAGCTTTCTTT. It is translated as CASSRGGGTTEAFF. The chain has TRBV5-1 and TRBJ1-1; D is perhaps TRBD1 (6 bases). The V end lost 4 bases, the J end lost 4 bases, and 14 bases lay between the germline ends. Looked up from germline, CDR1 is SGHRS and CDR2 is YFSETQ. This CDR3 is 14 amino acids long.